Following are 24 T cell receptor beta chains from one sample sequenced in a study of regulatory T cells in long-lasting Graves disease. Time point given: persistent/refractory GD, antithyroid drugs over 5 years with positive TRAb. RNA extracted from PBMCs served as the sequencing template. Arm-PCR of CDR3 regions and iRepertoire HTBI primers were used to build TCR beta libraries. A single record per CDR3 protein comes from TCRdb applying MiXCR to the multiplex PCR reads. The sample gives a few hundred thousand distinct CDR3 sequences, roughly a fifth of which show up once; roughly an eighth is in the top ten. Sequenced here: peripheral blood mononuclear cells (PBMCs), sampled when the disease was refractory, from a patient treated with antithyroid drugs. These TCRs come from a female donor with Graves disease.

This clonotype was seen a few times. The gene calls are TRBV7-2 and TRBJ1-1; weak D call: TRBD1 (6 bases). This CDR3 contains 14 residues. V lost 5 bases and J 6 bases, leaving 16 bases between the germline ends. CDR1 and CDR2 from the germline V gene are SGHTA and FQGNSA. The CDR3 sequence is CASSPAGGLAEAFF. CDR3 nucleotide sequence: TGTGCCAGCAGCCCCGCCGGGGGCTTGGCTGAAGCTTTCTTT.

The sample holds many counts of this clonotype. This chain joins TRBV11-1 and TRBJ2-2; the match to TRBD2 covers 12 bases. The CDR3 runs 18 residues. The germline CDR1 and CDR2 sequences are SGHAT and FQDESV (reference sequence). V shed 3 bases, J shed 0 bases, and the junction held 5 bases outside the gene matches. The CDR3 spells CASSFGLAGYSNTGELFF. The CDR3 region has the DNA TGTGCCAGCAGCTTCGGACTAGCGGGATACTCGAACACCGGGGAGCTGTTTTTT.

This sequence joins TRBV28 and TRBJ2-5, with 9 bases that match TRBD2. V dropped 3 bases and J dropped 5; count of bases not matched to a gene: 7. The CDR3 has 15 amino acids. Looked up from germline, CDR1 is MDHEN and CDR2 is SYDVKM. The CDR3, as DNA: TGTGCCAGCAGTTTCATACTAGCGGGTTGGGAGACCCAGTACTTC. The encoded protein is CASSFILAGWETQYF. The variable domain in full, with the rest retrieved from reference TRBV28 and TRBJ2-5, is DVKVTQSSRYLVKRTGEKVFLECVQDMDHENMFWYRQDPGLGLRLIYFSYDVKMKEKGDIPEGYSVSREKKERFSLILESASTNQTSMYLCASSFILAGWETQYFGPGTRLLVL.

On this clonotype: Given a far larger clone just one base away, this is likely a sequencing read error. This rearrangement joins TRBV6-1 to TRBJ2-7, with TRBD1 matching 7 bases. CDR1 MNHNS and CDR2 SASEGT come from the germline V gene. With 6 bases clipped from V and 3 bases from J, the junction kept 8 bases outside the gene matches. The CDR3 is 14 residues long. The CDR3 nucleotides read TGTGCCAGCAGCTACCAGGGGGAGAACTACGAGCAGTACTTC. Its protein is CASSYQGENYEQYF.

This clonotype came up many times. The CDR3 does not end in the conserved phenylalanine or tryptophan, so this is likely a read error. The limits of the CDR3 on the DNA are not certain, so only TCRdb's listed CDR3 is given. The gene calls are TRBV28 and TRBJ2-7; TRBD2 is taken as the D call from the table, unchecked against the DNA. The CDR3 totals 12 residues, both ends included. The germline gives CDR1 MDHEN, CDR2 SYDVKM. CDR3 loop: CASSAPWRAPAG.

The chain employs TRBV5-1 and TRBJ2-7, with D perhaps assigned TRBD1 or TRBD2 (5 bases each). From germline, CDR1 is SGHRS and CDR2 YFSETQ. The CDR3 extends over 15 amino acids. Trimming pared 4 bases from V and 5 bases from J, leaving 19 bases between. The CDR3 nucleotides read TGCGCCAGCAGCCCACAGGCGGGCAGGTCTGACGAGCAGTACTTC. Translated, it gives CASSPQAGRSDEQYF.

At least ten counts were recorded for this clonotype. The rearrangement joins TRBV28 to TRBJ2-7; a weak D match, TRBD2 (6 bases). The CDR3 has 14 amino acids. The ends were cut back, 1 base at V and 7 bases at J, with 14 bases in the middle. CDR1 is MDHEN and CDR2 is SYDVKM in the germline V gene. CDR3 sequence reads: CASSLYGGAREQYF. For the CDR3, the DNA is TGTGCCAGCAGTTTATACGGGGGAGCGAGGGAGCAGTACTTC. Variable domain in full (rest from reference TRBV28 and TRBJ2-7): DVKVTQSSRYLVKRTGEKVFLECVQDMDHENMFWYRQDPGLGLRLIYFSYDVKMKEKGDIPEGYSVSREKKERFSLILESASTNQTSMYLCASSLYGGAREQYFGPGTRLTVT.

Ten or more counts support this clonotype. The V call is TRBV20-1, the J call TRBJ2-7; possibly TRBD2 for D (5 bases). Trimming took off 5 bases at V and 2 bases at J, with 16 bases between the two ends. Germline lookup yields CDR1 DFQATT and CDR2 SNEGSKA (reference sequence). This CDR3 region has 14 residues. DNA of the CDR3: TGCAGTGCTGAAAGCGGTTACGGCACCTACGAGCAGTACTTC. Amino acid sequence: CSAESGYGTYEQYF.

The chain is built from TRBV28 and TRBJ2-1; D possibly corresponds to TRBD1 (7 bases). V dropped 6 bases and J dropped 9 bases, with 18 bases sitting between them. This CDR3 contains 14 residues. CDR1 is MDHEN and CDR2 is SYDVKM in the germline V gene. The chain's CDR3 is CASRLTVQGGEQFF. The CDR3 DNA follows: TGTGCCAGCAGGCTTACCGTCCAGGGGGGTGAGCAGTTCTTC.

The V gene is TRBV6-1, the J gene TRBJ2-7; 8 nucleotides line up with TRBD2. Trimming took 2 bases from V and 2 from J; bases not matched to a gene: 8. There are 16 residues in the CDR3. Germline lookup yields CDR1 MNHNS and CDR2 SASEGT. This chain's CDR3 is CASSESTSVEPYEQYF. The CDR3 nucleotides are TGTGCCAGCAGTGAATCGACTAGCGTGGAGCCCTACGAGCAGTACTTC.

This clonotype showed up just a few times. The chain joins TRBV15 to TRBJ1-5; weak D call: TRBD1 (5 bases). The CDR3 spans 14 residues. Germline CDR1 LNHNV, CDR2 YYDKDF (reference sequence). V lost 3 bases to trimming and J lost 3 bases, with 9 bases between them. The DNA for the CDR3 is TGTGCCACCAGCAGTGGAGGGGTCAATCAGCCCCAGCATTTT. Its translation: CATSSGGVNQPQHF.

This rearrangement joins TRBV2 to TRBJ2-1, with D perhaps matching TRBD1 (6 bases). The CDR3 has 14 amino acids. CDR1 is SNHLY, CDR2 FYNNEI, per germline. Between the trimmed V and J ends, which lost 6 bases and 0 bases, there was a span of 9 bases. The DNA for the CDR3 is TGTGCCAGCAGGAGGGACATCTCCTACAATGAGCAGTTCTTC. Encoded protein: CASRRDISYNEQFF. Filled out from reference TRBV2 and TRBJ2-1, the complete variable domain reads EPEVTQTPSHQVTQMGQEVILRCVPISNHLYFYWYRQILGQKVEFLVSFYNNEISEKSEIFDDQFSVERPDGSNFTLKIRSTKLEDSAMYFCASRRDISYNEQFFGPGTRLTVL.

The J gene is TRBJ2-7, the V gene TRBV3-1; weak D call: TRBD1 (5 bases). With 2 bases removed from V and 0 bases from J, the gap between germline ends came to 8 bases. CDR1 is LGHDT and CDR2 is YNNKEL in the germline V gene (reference sequence). The CDR3 is 14 amino acids. The CDR3 DNA reads as TGTGCCAGCAGCCAACTAGACAGCTCCTACGAGCAGTACTTC. Protein product: CASSQLDSSYEQYF.

This clonotype has at least ten counts. V usage is TRBV20-1 and J usage is TRBJ2-5; perhaps D is TRBD1 or TRBD2 (6 bases each). The V gene lost 6 bases and the J gene lost 5 bases, with 16 bases spanning the gap. Germline CDR1 reads DFQATT; CDR2 reads SNEGSKA (reference sequence). The CDR3 runs 13 residues. The CDR3 sequence is CSAPRGAHETQYF. The CDR3 DNA follows: TGCAGTGCCCCTAGGGGGGCGCACGAGACCCAGTACTTC.

This clonotype was seen only a few times. A much more abundant neighbour one base away suggests this may be a read error. The rearrangement links TRBV28 to TRBJ1-1; D gene unclear. This CDR3 spans 11 amino acids. The V end lost 8 bases, the J end lost 2 bases, and 6 bases lay between the germline ends. The germline V gene encodes CDR1 MDHEN and CDR2 SYDVKM. The CDR3 coding sequence is TGTGCCAGCGCCGAAAACACTGAAGCTTTCTTT. Protein sequence: CASAENTEAFF.

As regards this clonotype: At one of its ends the junction is not consistent with the germline gene, which may arise from a read error. This chain connects TRBV28 to TRBJ2-5; TRBD1 is a possible D gene (5 bases). From germline, CDR1 is MDHEN and CDR2 SYDVKM. The CDR3 contains 15 residues. Written as DNA, the CDR3 is TGTGCCGGCAGTATAACAGGTTATCGGCAAGAGACCCAGTACTTC. It encodes CAGSITGYRQETQYF.

V and J are TRBV5-1 and TRBJ1-4; D uncertain. V lost 2 bases and J 5 bases, leaving 16 bases between the germline ends. This CDR3 is built from 16 residues. Germline V gene sequence: CDR1 SGHRS, CDR2 YFSETQ. The CDR3 region is CASSLLGRLGNEKLFF. CDR3 DNA sequence: TGCGCCAGCAGCTTACTTGGTCGACTCGGAAATGAAAAACTGTTTTTT.

V is TRBV3-1 and J is TRBJ2-2; a weak D match, TRBD2 (6 bases). With 4 bases removed from V and 2 bases from J, the gap between germline ends came to 8 bases. CDR1 is LGHDT, CDR2 YNNKEL, per germline (reference sequence). The CDR3 spans 14 residues. CDR3 bases: TGTGCCAGCAGCCCGGACTATAACACCGGGGAGCTGTTTTTT. This translates into CASSPDYNTGELFF.

The sample holds many counts of this clonotype. The genes are TRBV11-1 and TRBJ1-1, with TRBD1 matching over 7 bases. Looked up from germline, CDR1 is SGHAT and CDR2 is FQDESV (reference sequence). J lost 4 bases, V lost 4 bases, and 6 bases had no gene match. This CDR3 spans 14 amino acids. The CDR3 region has the DNA TGTGCCAGCAGCTCATCCGGGACAGTCACTGAAGCTTTCTTT. Its protein product is CASSSSGTVTEAFF.

This clonotype has at least ten counts. The CDR3, as DNA: TGTGCCAGCAGTGAACCGGGGGGGGACACTGAAGCTTTCTTT. Its translation is CASSEPGGDTEAFF. The gene calls are TRBV6-2 or TRBV6-3 and TRBJ1-1, with a tentative D call TRBD1 (5 bases). CDR1 and CDR2 (germline): MNHEY, SVGEGT. The V gene lost 5 bases and the J gene lost 3 bases, with 13 bases spanning the gap. The CDR3 has 14 amino acids.

A few counts support this clonotype. A much larger clone sits a single nucleotide away, making a read error possible. This chain's CDR3 is CSAAGTIPYKQYF. CDR3 bases: TGCAGTGCTGCCGGGACTATCCCTTACAAGCAGTACTTC. This rearrangement joins TRBV20-1 to TRBJ2-7, with 7 bases lining up with TRBD2. Per the germline V gene, CDR1 is DFQATT and CDR2 is SNEGSKA (reference sequence). The CDR3 runs to 13 residues. V dropped 5 bases and J dropped 8; count of bases not matched to a gene: 12.

Only a few counts were recorded for this clonotype. The chain combines TRBV28 with TRBJ1-4; D is ambiguous. The CDR3 runs 15 residues. Germline CDR1 and CDR2: MDHEN and SYDVKM. V was pared by 5 bases and J by 0 bases, with 10 bases between. CDR3 coding DNA: TGTGCCAGCAGTAGCGGTTCGGCAACTAATGAAAAACTGTTTTTT. It translates to CASSSGSATNEKLFF.

This clonotype was counted many times. The rearrangement links TRBV7-2 to TRBJ1-5; D not certain. CDR1 and CDR2 (germline): SGHTA, FQGNSA. The V and J ends lost 2 bases and 4 bases respectively, with 15 bases between them. The CDR3 contains 16 residues. This CDR3 is CASSLLGGRENQPQHF. In DNA, the CDR3 is TGTGCCAGCAGCTTATTGGGAGGGCGCGAGAATCAGCCCCAGCATTTT.

The CDR3 loop reads CASTGTGGSNQPQHF. In nucleotides, the CDR3 is TGTGCCAGTACTGGGACAGGGGGTAGCAATCAGCCCCAGCATTTT. The V and J genes are TRBV19 and TRBJ1-5, with TRBD1 matching 11 bases. V lost 7 bases and J lost 0; bases outside the gene matches: 2. The length of the CDR3 is 15 residues. The germline CDR1 and CDR2 sequences are LNHDA and SQIVND (reference sequence).